A selection of T cell receptor beta chains follows, all from one sample in a study of shared clonotypes between healthy human individuals. Assay used: immunoSEQ multiplex PCR; TCRdb lists only in-frame clones, some missing. This table holds over a million clones, approximately 78% found once. The sequenced sample was memory CD4+ T cells from PBMCs. These receptors all stem from a man aged 18 to 29 in good health. Some clones in this sample may be carry-over from other donors' samples. Both conserved end residues are part of each CDR3. A D gene is named only where the DNA matches it firmly. The size field is filled for only some rows; it gives once, few, many or a size class.

clone_size	v_call	d_call	j_call	cdr3_nt	cdr3_aa
-	TRBV11-2	-	TRBJ1-1	TGTGCCAGCAGCTTAGTCGGCAGGAACAAGAACACTGAAGCTTTCTTT	CASSLVGRNKNTEAFF
-	TRBV20-1	-	TRBJ2-1	TGCAGTGCCGCGGGACCAAATGAGCAGTTCTTC	CSAAGPNEQFF
-	TRBV5-1	TRBD1	TRBJ2-7	TGCGCCAGCAGCGCTCACCCCGGGACAGGGACCGACTACGAGCAGTACTTC	CASSAHPGTGTDYEQYF
-	TRBV7-9	-	TRBJ1-2	TGTGCCAGCAGCCCGCGAGCGGGAGATGGCTACACCTTC	CASSPRAGDGYTF
many	TRBV5-1	-	TRBJ2-1	TGCGCCAGCAGCCCCCGTGGTACAGGGAACGAGAATGAGCAGTTCTTC	CASSPRGTGNENEQFF
-	TRBV4-3	TRBD2	TRBJ2-7	TGCGCCAGCAGCCGAGGCGGGGGGGGAGGATCCTACGAGCAGTACTTC	CASSRGGGGGSYEQYF
-	TRBV30	-	TRBJ1-3	TGTGCCAGGGAGGACGGAAACACCATATATTTT	CAREDGNTIYF
-	TRBV29-1	TRBD2	TRBJ2-7	TGCAGCGTTGAAGGTGGGACTAGCGGGTACGAGCAGTACTTC	CSVEGGTSGYEQYF
-	TRBV9	TRBD2	TRBJ2-3	TGTGCCAGCAGCGTAGGGACTAGCGGAGCGGATACGCAGTATTTT	CASSVGTSGADTQYF
-	TRBV4-2	-	TRBJ2-1	TGTGCCAGCAGCCAAACAGGGTCCCACAATGAGCAGTTCTTC	CASSQTGSHNEQFF
-	TRBV7-6	-	TRBJ2-2	TGTGCCAGCAGCTTAGGGCTGAACACCGGGGAGCTGTTTTTT	CASSLGLNTGELFF
-	TRBV15	-	TRBJ2-1	TGTGCCACCAGCAGAGTGCTATCCGGTAATGAGCAGTTCTTC	CATSRVLSGNEQFF
few	TRBV18	TRBD1	TRBJ1-5	TGTGCCAGCTCACCACGGGCACAGGGGTACAATCAGCCCCAGCATTTT	CASSPRAQGYNQPQHF
-	TRBV25-1	TRBD2	TRBJ2-1	TGTGCCAGCAGCCTGGGACTAGCGGGAGGGCCGCGAAATGAGCAGTTCTTC	CASSLGLAGGPRNEQFF
-	TRBV9	-	TRBJ2-5	TGTGCCAGCAGCCCACTAGGGAAAGAGACCCAGTACTTC	CASSPLGKETQYF
-	TRBV5-4	-	TRBJ1-1	TGTGCCAGCAGCTTGGATCGATTTTCACAAGCTTTCTTT	CASSLDRFSQAFF
-	TRBV5-1	-	TRBJ2-7	TGCGCCAGCAGCTTGGCGGGATGGACAGACTCCTACGAGCAGTACTTC	CASSLAGWTDSYEQYF
-	TRBV9	-	TRBJ2-2	TGTGCCAGCAGCGCAACCACAGGGAGAACCGGGGAGCTGTTTTTT	CASSATTGRTGELFF
once	TRBV30	TRBD2	TRBJ2-5	TGTGCCTGGAGTCCCCCCGCTAGCGGGAGGGGCAAAGAGACCCAGTACTTC	CAWSPPASGRGKETQYF
-	TRBV5-1	TRBD2	TRBJ2-3	TGCGCCAGCAGCTTGGCCCGTAGCGGGGGCCGCACAGATACGCAGTATTTT	CASSLARSGGRTDTQYF
-	TRBV7-7	TRBD1	TRBJ2-2	TGTGCCAGCAGCCCCAGGACAGGCTTGAACACCGGGGAGCTGTTTTTT	CASSPRTGLNTGELFF
-	TRBV5-1	-	TRBJ1-2	TGCGCCAGCAGCTTGGAATACAACTATGGCTACACCTTC	CASSLEYNYGYTF
once	TRBV5-4	-	TRBJ2-3	TGTGCCAGCAGCTTGGAGAACCCAAGCTACCCGCAGTATTTT	CASSLENPSYPQYF
-	TRBV15	-	TRBJ1-4	TGTGCCACCAGCAGAGTACCCACACGTGAAAAACTGTTTTTT	CATSRVPTREKLFF
-	TRBV7-9	TRBD1	TRBJ2-4	TGTGCCAGCAGCTTCCGGACAGGGGATGGCAAAAACATTCAGTACTTC	CASSFRTGDGKNIQYF
-	TRBV30	-	TRBJ2-5	TGTGCCTGGAGTGTTACAGGGAGTGAGACCCAGTACTTC	CAWSVTGSETQYF
-	TRBV5-4	-	TRBJ2-1	TGTGCCAGCAGCTATCCCCCTAGGACGCAGAACTACAATGAGCAGTTCTTC	CASSYPPRTQNYNEQFF
many	TRBV27	TRBD2	TRBJ2-7	TGTGCCAGCAGTTCCCCCCTAAGACTAGCAATGCACTTC	CASSSPLRLAMHF
-	TRBV5-4	-	TRBJ1-1	TGTGCCAGCAGTCCGGCCGGGGTACCGAACACTGAAGCTTTCTTT	CASSPAGVPNTEAFF
-	TRBV28	TRBD1	TRBJ2-5	TGTGCCAGCAGCCGGGACAGGGGGGAGACCCAGTACTTC	CASSRDRGETQYF
-	TRBV27	TRBD2	TRBJ2-7	TGTGCCTGGGGGGGTAGAGTCGAGCAGTACTTC	CAWGGRVEQYF
-	TRBV6-4	-	TRBJ1-2	TGTGCCAGCAGTGACTTGGCAGGATCATCCTATGGCTACACCTTC	CASSDLAGSSYGYTF
-	TRBV5-1	TRBD1	TRBJ1-4	TGCGCCAGCAGCACCGGGACAGCAAGTGAAAAACTGTTTTTT	CASSTGTASEKLFF
-	TRBV6-6	TRBD2	TRBJ2-7	TGTGCCAGCAGTAACGGACTAGCGGGACCCTACGAGCAGTACTTC	CASSNGLAGPYEQYF
many	TRBV18	TRBD2	TRBJ2-7	TGTGCCAGCTCACCGGCTAGCGGGAGGATGGGGCAGTACTTC	CASSPASGRMGQYF
-	TRBV10-2	-	TRBJ2-7	TGCGCCACCGGGGCACAGAGCTACGAGCAGTACTTC	CATGAQSYEQYF
-	TRBV28	-	TRBJ1-3	TGTGCCAGCAGTTTAGCTCCCGGGGGGCGCCTTGGAAACACCATATATTTT	CASSLAPGGRLGNTIYF
-	TRBV28	TRBD1	TRBJ2-7	TGTGCCAGCACCGGGACAGCCACCTACGAGCAGTACTTC	CASTGTATYEQYF
once	TRBV10-3	-	TRBJ1-1	TGTGCCATCAGTGACCGATCAGGGCAGTTCCCCACTGAAGCTTTCTTT	CAISDRSGQFPTEAFF
many	TRBV7-2	-	TRBJ2-1	TGTGCCAGCAGCTTACAGAAAAGCTCCTACAATGAGCAGTTCTTC	CASSLQKSSYNEQFF
once	TRBV9	TRBD1	TRBJ1-3	TGTGCCAGCAGCGTATCCGGGGACAGCCCCTCCGGAAACACCATATATTTT	CASSVSGDSPSGNTIYF
-	TRBV19	-	TRBJ2-5	TGTGCCAGTAGTACTAGGGACTGGGGGACCCAGTACTTC	CASSTRDWGTQYF
-	TRBV7-9	TRBD1	TRBJ1-6	TGTGCCAGCAGCTCGAGGGGACAGAGAAATTCACCCCTCCACTTT	CASSSRGQRNSPLHF
-	TRBV9	TRBD2	TRBJ2-1	TGTGCCAGCGGGCTAGCGGGCCCCAATCGTGAGCAGTTCTTC	CASGLAGPNREQFF
-	TRBV7-8	TRBD1	TRBJ1-3	TGTGCCAGCAGCTTAACAGGGGACAACACCATATATTTT	CASSLTGDNTIYF
-	TRBV9	-	TRBJ1-1	TGTGCCAGCAGCGATGGGGAACTGAACACTGAAGCTTTCTTT	CASSDGELNTEAFF
once	TRBV7-8	-	TRBJ1-5	TGTGCCAGCAGCTTAGGGGACCAGCCCCAGCATTTT	CASSLGDQPQHF
few	TRBV6-8	-	TRBJ1-2	TGTGCCAGGTGGAGGGGGAACATCTATGGCTACACCTTC	CARWRGNIYGYTF
-	TRBV5-4	-	TRBJ2-3	TGTGCCAGCAGCTTGGATCCAGATACGCAGTATTTT	CASSLDPDTQYF
few	TRBV28	-	TRBJ2-3	TGTGCCAGCAGCTCTATCGCGACTAGTCGGTTCACAGATACGCAGTATTTT	CASSSIATSRFTDTQYF
once	TRBV6-1	-	TRBJ2-1	TGTGCCAGCAGTGAAGCCCCGATAGGGTTCGGCTCCTACAATGAGCAGTTCTTC	CASSEAPIGFGSYNEQFF
-	TRBV5-1	TRBD2	TRBJ2-5	TGCGCCAGCAGCACCGGCGTCCGGAAAGCGGGAGGCGAGACCCAGTACTTC	CASSTGVRKAGGETQYF
-	TRBV7-9	-	TRBJ1-1	TGTGCCAGCAGCCCCCTAGGGGGGGGTCAGAACACTGAAGCTTTCTTT	CASSPLGGGQNTEAFF
-	TRBV5-1	TRBD2	TRBJ2-1	TGCGCCAGCAGCTTGGTGGCGGGAGCTTACAATGAGCAGTTCTTC	CASSLVAGAYNEQFF
-	TRBV28	-	TRBJ1-5	TGTGCCAGCACCCCCGGGGGCTACGGTCAGCCCCAGCATTTT	CASTPGGYGQPQHF